This TCR beta chain was identified during a study of T cells in women clearing cervical HPV infection. Overall study context: Case blood was drawn a median about 150 days after lesion detection.

The CDR3 runs to 15 residues. Per germline, CDR1 KGHSH and CDR2 LQKENI. Repertoires were generated with immunoSEQ multiplex PCR, while TCRdb's copy carries only in-frame clones and drops some. This sample's table reports under 35,000 clones. Worth noting for this clone: The observed sequence ends 3 residues before the CDR3 terminus, with the missing tail filled in from the germline J gene.

The rearrangement uses TRBV18 and TRBJ2-3, with D possibly matching TRBD1 (5 bases). The sequencing sample was made of blood buffy coat. The sequence derives from a woman between 18 and 70 years old with a cervical HPV16 infection that either progressed to CIN3+ or cleared (not recorded which). Partial CDR3 DNA: TGTGCCAGCTCAAAAGGCCAGGGTAGCAATCAGCCG. Its translation is CASSKGQGSNQP. The full-length CDR3 reads as CASSKGQGSNQPQYF.